Here is one T cell receptor beta chain with its context. These data are taken from a study of high-grade serous ovarian cancer treatment subgroups. CDR1 and CDR2 from the germline V gene are SGHRS and YFSETQ. There are 15 residues in the CDR3. V lost 1 base to trimming and J lost 0 bases, with 7 bases between them. The tumor samples were collected prior to definitive surgery or chemotherapy. Assay: immunoSEQ multiplex PCR; the TCRdb copy retains only in-frame clones and omits some. Of some 28,000 clones in the sample, approximately 79% were seen once. The chain links TRBV5-1 to TRBJ1-4; D ambiguous. Source material: tumor tissue. This TCR was recovered from a human donor with high-grade serous ovarian cancer. The CDR3 here is CASSLSVATNEKLFF. The CDR3 coding sequence is TGCGCCAGCAGCTTGTCGGTGGCAACTAATGAAAAACTGTTTTTT.